The T cell receptor beta chain described here comes from a study of cytotoxic CD8 clonotypes in ibrutinib-treated CLL. Study-wide results and caveats: Clonality rose at ibrutinib response, held steady in sustained remission, and fell toward baseline at progression.

In this sample, this clone turned up a few times. Its target is unknown. The V and J ends lost 1 base and 5 bases respectively, with 13 bases between them. Germline V gene sequence: CDR1 LNHNV, CDR2 YYDKDF (reference sequence). The CDR3 length is 15 residues. Sequenced by immunoSEQ multiplex PCR; TCRdb stores in-frame clones only, minus some. The table has about 15,000 clones, approximately 82% seen once. The clonotype originates from a human donor with chronic lymphocytic leukemia. The gene calls are TRBV15 and TRBJ2-3; perhaps D is TRBD1 or TRBD2 (5 bases each). The sequenced sample was PBMCs, obtained before ibrutinib treatment. CDR3 in DNA: TGTGCCACCAGCAGAGGGGGACCAGACCGAGATACGCAGTATTTT. This translates into CATSRGGPDRDTQYF. Variable domain in full (rest from reference TRBV15 and TRBJ2-3): DAMVIQNPRYQVTQFGKPVTLSCSQTLNHNVMYWYQQKSSQAPKLLFHYYDKDFNNEADTPDNFQSRRPNTSFCFLDIRSPGLGDTAMYLCATSRGGPDRDTQYFGPGTRLTVL.